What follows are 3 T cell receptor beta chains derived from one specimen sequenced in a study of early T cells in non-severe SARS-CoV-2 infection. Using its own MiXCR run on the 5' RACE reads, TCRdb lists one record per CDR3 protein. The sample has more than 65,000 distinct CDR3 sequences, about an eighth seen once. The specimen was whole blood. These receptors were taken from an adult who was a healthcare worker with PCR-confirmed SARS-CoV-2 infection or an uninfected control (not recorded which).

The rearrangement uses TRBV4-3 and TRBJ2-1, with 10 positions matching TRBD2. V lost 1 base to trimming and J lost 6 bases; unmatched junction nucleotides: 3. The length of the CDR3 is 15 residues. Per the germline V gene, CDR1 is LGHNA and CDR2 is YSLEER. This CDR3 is CASSQGSGRANEQFF. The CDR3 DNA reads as TGCGCCAGCAGCCAAGGAAGCGGGAGGGCCAATGAGCAGTTCTTC.

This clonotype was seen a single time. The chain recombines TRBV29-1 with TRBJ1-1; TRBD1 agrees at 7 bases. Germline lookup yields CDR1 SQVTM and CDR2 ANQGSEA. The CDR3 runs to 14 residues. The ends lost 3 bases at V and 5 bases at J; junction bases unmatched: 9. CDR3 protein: CSVDEGASFTEAFF. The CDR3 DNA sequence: TGCAGCGTTGACGAGGGGGCCTCATTTACTGAAGCTTTCTTT.

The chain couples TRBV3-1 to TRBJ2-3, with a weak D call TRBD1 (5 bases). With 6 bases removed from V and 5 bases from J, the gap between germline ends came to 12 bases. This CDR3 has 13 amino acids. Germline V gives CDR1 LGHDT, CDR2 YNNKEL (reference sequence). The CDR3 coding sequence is TGTGCCAGCAGTTTAAGGGGTAAAGATACGCAGTATTTT. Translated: CASSLRGKDTQYF.